This passage covers 9 T cell receptor beta chains from one sample sequenced in a study of human T cells and chemical hapten exposure. TCRdb passed the RACE reads through MiXCR, listing each CDR3 protein once. Among about 350,000 distinct CDR3 sequences listed, under 6.5% were seen once. The time point is: patch test 2, 6 weeks after DPC sensitization. Treatment here: therapeutic diphenylcyclopropenone sensitization with weekly scalp DPC. Sequences were derived from whole blood, sampled in connection with sensitization to the hapten diphenylcyclopropenone (DPC). The receptors here all came from a woman between 18 and 29 years old with alopecia areata. Some clones in this sample may be carry-over from other donors' samples.

This clonotype was observed at least ten times. The V gene is TRBV7-2, the J gene TRBJ1-4; no definite D call. The V end lost 3 bases, the J end lost 0 bases, and 5 bases lay between the germline ends. CDR3 length equals 14 residues. Germline values: CDR1 SGHTA, CDR2 FQGNSA. The CDR3 DNA is TGTGCCAGCAGCTTTCGATCAACTAATGAAAAACTGTTTTTT. This gives the protein CASSFRSTNEKLFF.

This clonotype was found a few times. V is TRBV7-9 and J is TRBJ1-6, with 10 nucleotides matching TRBD1. The CDR3 loop spans 15 amino acids. Trimming at V came to 5 bases and at J to 7 bases, leaving 5 bases not matched to a gene. Germline loops: CDR1 SEHNR, CDR2 FQNEAQ (reference sequence). CDR3 DNA: TGTGCCAGCAGCATAGGGGACAGGGGAAATTCACCCCTCCACTTT. This sequence encodes CASSIGDRGNSPLHF.

The V call is TRBV5-4, the J call TRBJ1-2, with a possible D match to TRBD1 (6 bases). V lost 3 bases to trimming and J lost 2 bases, with 14 bases between them. The germline V gene has CDR1 SGHNT and CDR2 YYREEE (reference sequence). The CDR3 totals 15 residues. Written as DNA, the CDR3 is TGTGCCAGCAGCTACGACATACAGGGAAACTATGGCTACACCTTC. This gives the protein CASSYDIQGNYGYTF.

This clonotype has more than one count but fewer than ten. This sequence joins TRBV20-1 and TRBJ2-3; D is undetermined. The ends were cut back, 0 bases at V and 3 bases at J, with 16 bases in the middle. The CDR3 is 16 residues long. Germline V CDR1 and CDR2: DFQATT, SNEGSKA (reference sequence). The CDR3 is CSARDPAEMWTDTQYF. In nucleotides, the CDR3 is TGCAGTGCTAGAGATCCGGCCGAGATGTGGACAGATACGCAGTATTTT.

This clonotype was recorded a few times. The chain employs TRBV6-1 and TRBJ1-3; 7 positions match TRBD1. The CDR3 contains 16 residues. Looked up from germline, CDR1 is MNHNS and CDR2 is SASEGT. The V gene end was trimmed by 6 bases and the J gene end by 4 bases; junction bases not matched to a gene: 12. CDR3 amino acids: CASSLTYRGSGNTIYF. CDR3 in DNA: TGTGCCAGCAGCCTCACTTACAGGGGATCAGGAAACACCATATATTTT.

Only a few counts were recorded for this clonotype. The chain combines TRBV11-2 with TRBJ2-3; 7 bases are shared with TRBD2. After removal of 2 bases from V and 4 bases from J, the junction contained 3 bases not matched to a gene. Looked up from germline, CDR1 is SGHAT and CDR2 is FQNNGV. This CDR3 is built from 14 residues. The CDR3 protein is CASSLRTRADTQYF. The CDR3 coding sequence is TGTGCCAGCAGCTTACGGACTAGGGCAGATACGCAGTATTTT.

At least ten counts were recorded for this clonotype. The chain couples TRBV20-1 to TRBJ2-3; TRBD1 might be the D (5 bases). Trimming left V 0 bases short and J 0 bases short, with 10 bases between. The germline V gene encodes CDR1 DFQATT and CDR2 SNEGSKA (reference sequence). This CDR3 spans 15 amino acids. The DNA of the CDR3 is TGCAGTGCTAGAGATGTACCAGGGAGCACAGATACGCAGTATTTT. Residues: CSARDVPGSTDTQYF.

This clonotype showed up just a few times. The chain carries TRBV6-5 and TRBJ1-5; 9 nucleotides line up with TRBD1. The CDR3 has 19 residues. Germline CDR1 is MNHEY and CDR2 is SVGAGI. J was trimmed by 4 bases and V by 0 bases; bases with no gene match: 13. CDR3 protein: CASSYSVPGQGKANQPQHF. The CDR3 DNA is TGTGCCAGCAGTTACTCGGTCCCGGGACAGGGTAAGGCAAATCAGCCCCAGCATTTT.

The chain is built from TRBV6-4 and TRBJ2-3; D is perhaps TRBD2 (5 bases). Trimming cost V 3 bases and J 1 base, with 17 bases left between them. The CDR3 spans 17 residues. Germline V lookup: CDR1 MRHNA, CDR2 SNTAGT. The CDR3 loop is CASSERETLLGTDTQYF. CDR3 nucleotide sequence: TGTGCCAGCAGTGAGAGGGAGACACTACTTGGCACAGATACGCAGTATTTT.